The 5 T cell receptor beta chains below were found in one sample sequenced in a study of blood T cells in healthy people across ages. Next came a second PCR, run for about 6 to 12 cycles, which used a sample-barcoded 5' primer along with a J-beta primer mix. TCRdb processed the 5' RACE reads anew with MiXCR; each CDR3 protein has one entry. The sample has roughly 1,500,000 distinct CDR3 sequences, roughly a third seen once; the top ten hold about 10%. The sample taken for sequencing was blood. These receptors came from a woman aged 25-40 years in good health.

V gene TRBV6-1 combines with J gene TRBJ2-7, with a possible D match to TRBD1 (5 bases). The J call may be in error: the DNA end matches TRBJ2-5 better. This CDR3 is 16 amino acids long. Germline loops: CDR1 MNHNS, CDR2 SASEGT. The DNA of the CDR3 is TGTGCCAGCAGTGAAATGCTGGTGGCAAAGGGGGAGACCCAGTACTTC. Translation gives CASSEMLVAKGETQYF.

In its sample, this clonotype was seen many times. DNA for the CDR3: TGTGCCAGCAGTTACGACAGGGGAGGAGGTGGCTACACCTTC. Its protein is CASSYDRGGGGYTF. J is TRBJ1-2 and V is TRBV6-6; 8 nucleotides agree with TRBD1. V shed 2 bases, J shed 7 bases, and the junction held 6 bases outside the gene matches. The CDR3 length is 14 residues. The germline V gene has CDR1 MNHNY and CDR2 SVGAGI (reference sequence).

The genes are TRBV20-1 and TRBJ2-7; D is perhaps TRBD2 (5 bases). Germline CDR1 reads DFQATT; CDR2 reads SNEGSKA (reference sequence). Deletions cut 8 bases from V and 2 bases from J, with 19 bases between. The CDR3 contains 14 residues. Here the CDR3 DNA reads TGCAGTACGCGGGCGGCCGCGTCGACCTACGAGCAGTACTTC. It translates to CSTRAAASTYEQYF.

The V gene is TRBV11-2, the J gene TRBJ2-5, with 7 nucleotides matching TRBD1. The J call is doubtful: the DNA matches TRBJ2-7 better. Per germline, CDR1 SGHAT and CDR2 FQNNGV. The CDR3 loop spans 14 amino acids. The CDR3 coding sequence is TGTGCCAGCAGCATACAGGGGAACTTATACGAGCAGTACTTC. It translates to CASSIQGNLYEQYF.

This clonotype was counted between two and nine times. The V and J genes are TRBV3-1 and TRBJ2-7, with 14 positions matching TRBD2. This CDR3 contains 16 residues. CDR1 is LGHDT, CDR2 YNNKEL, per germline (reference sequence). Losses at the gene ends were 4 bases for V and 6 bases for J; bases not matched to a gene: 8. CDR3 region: CASSRLGLAGGGEQYF. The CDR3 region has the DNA TGTGCCAGCAGCCGTCTCGGACTAGCGGGGGGAGGCGAGCAGTACTTC.